This is a list of T cell receptor beta chains from one sample in a study of T-cell reconstitution after alpha-beta-depleted transplantation in children. TCRdb reprocessed the PCR reads via MiXCR and lists one record per CDR3 protein. Of 440,000 or so distinct CDR3 sequences in the sample, over 40% are singletons; the top ten hold under 35%. The sample consisted of PBMCs, taken before TCRalphabeta/CD19-depleted stem cell transplant. Receptors originate from a girl aged 2 to 9 with aplastic anemia, due to receive a stem cell transplant. Each CDR3 is given with its conserved first and last residue. D genes are given only for firm matches.

>NA|TRBV7-2
CASSPADTVNEQFF
>NA|TRBV7-8
CASSPTGSDAEQFF
>NA|TRBV29-1
CSVETAYEQYF
>NA|TRBV10-1
CASSEPRLGGLNEQFF
>NA|TRBV4-1
CASVPGVGSPLHF
>NA|TRBV6-2/TRBV6-3
CASREGWNEQFF
>NA|TRBV20-1
CSARLGVALSEQFF
>NA|TRBV20-1
CSASRPVYNEQFF
>TRBD1|TRBV10-3
CAISERDRDYEQYF
>NA|TRBV12-3/TRBV12-4
CASSPVGYTEAFF
>NA|TRBV4-2
CASSPKGGLYNEQFF
>NA|TRBV7-2
CASSLRPRNEQFF
>NA|TRBV4-1
CASSQGGWEETQYF
>NA|TRBV29-1
CSVEATGGTASTYEQYF
>TRBD1|TRBV5-1
CASSPRDRGDNEQFF
>NA|TRBV29-1
CSVNKPTTGVGEQYF
>NA|TRBV5-1
CASSSTPVDTQYF
>TRBD1|TRBV12-3/TRBV12-4
CASTSGTGLYEQYF
>NA|TRBV5-1
CASTQGGNSYNEQFF
>NA|TRBV5-5
CASSLSLWEQFF
>NA|TRBV5-1
CASSLRTRFRDTEAFF
>TRBD1|TRBV25-1
CASSDRDRGGSTEAFF
>NA|TRBV28
CASSLRDIGSYNEQFF
>TRBD2|TRBV6-5
CASSPIAGLYNEQFF
>NA|TRBV9
CASSRLPGETQYF
>TRBD1|TRBV19
CATQGQGSNQPQHF
>TRBD1|TRBV5-1
CASSFRDRGRDGYTF